This TCR beta chain was identified during a study of blood T cell repertoires in COVID-19. Original methodology: From reference gene primer amplification, estimates of nucleated cell counts were derived. Profiling relied on immunoSEQ multiplex PCR, and the TCRdb table lists in-frame clones only, not all of them. V and J calls and clone size are those listed in that table; D and trimming were worked out from the DNA. The data contain some 130,000 clones, about four fifths of them singletons. The V and J ends lost 4 bases and 3 bases, in that order; junction bases with no gene match: 11. This CDR3 comprises 16 residues. Germline V gene lookup returns CDR1 SGHNT and CDR2 YYREEE (reference sequence).

The chain couples TRBV5-4 to TRBJ2-3, with 7 bases that match TRBD1. The sample taken for sequencing was peripheral blood. The source is a human donor in a cohort sampled during active COVID-19. The CDR3 here is CASSLGLDRRTDTQYF. DNA for the CDR3: TGTGCCAGCAGCCTCGGACTGGACAGGAGAACAGATACGCAGTATTTT.